What follows are 30 T cell receptor beta chains derived from one specimen sequenced in a study of blood T cell repertoires in COVID-19 (dated by TCRdb to 2019 to 2021). Libraries were built with the immunoSEQ multiplex PCR assay. Held by TCRdb, this immuneACCESS table contains in-frame sequences only and omits some clones. Under half of the omission traces to an unresolved V gene where checked; the cause of the rest is unknown. The table for this sample lists approximately 100,000 clones; 84% of them were counted only once. The ten top clones hold around 15% of the sample. Material for sequencing was peripheral blood. These receptor sequences come from a woman aged 55-69 years with acute or convalescent COVID-19.

The chain employs TRBV5-4 and TRBJ2-1; 9 nucleotides align to TRBD2. The CDR3 spans 15 residues. Germline CDR1 SGHNT, CDR2 YYREEE (reference sequence). Unmatched junction bases numbered 8, after V lost 1 base and J lost 9 bases. DNA of the CDR3: TGTGCCAGCAGCTTGCTAGCGGGAAGTCTCGGTGAGCAGTTCTTC. Its translation: CASSLLAGSLGEQFF.

The chain uses TRBV3-1 (or the pseudogene TRBV3-2) and TRBJ2-5, with D perhaps matching TRBD1 (5 bases). Trimming removed 0 bases from V and 1 base from J, with 15 bases in between. This CDR3 has 17 residues. Germline V gene lookup returns CDR1 LGHDT and CDR2 YNNKEL (reference sequence). The CDR3 DNA follows: TGTGCCAGCAGCCAAGATCGATTCCAGGGAAGCCAAGAGACCCAGTACTTC. Protein product: CASSQDRFQGSQETQYF.

The chain has TRBV3-1 (or the pseudogene TRBV3-2) and TRBJ1-5; a possible D gene is TRBD1 (5 bases). V was cut by 4 bases and J by 1 base, with 11 bases left in between. CDR3 size: 15 residues. CDR1 is LGHDT and CDR2 is YNNKEL in the germline V gene (reference sequence). CDR3: CASSPRAGSNQPQHF. The CDR3 region has the DNA TGTGCCAGCAGCCCCAGGGCAGGGAGCAATCAGCCCCAGCATTTT.

This chain links TRBV7-2 with TRBJ1-2; perhaps TRBD1 as D (5 bases). This CDR3 comprises 13 residues. The germline V and J ends were trimmed by 4 bases and 5 bases, with 11 bases remaining between them. Germline CDR1 and CDR2: SGHTA and FQGNSA. CDR3 nucleotides: TGTGCCAGCAGCTCGGGTCAGGGTTATGGCTACACCTTC. Its translation: CASSSGQGYGYTF.

The chain is built from TRBV5-6 and TRBJ2-1; D perhaps matches TRBD2 (5 bases). Germline V CDR1 and CDR2: SGHDT, YYEEEE. Deletions cut 0 bases from V and 8 bases from J, with 9 bases between. CDR3 length: 13 residues. Here the CDR3 reads CASSLGRRDEQFF. The CDR3 DNA follows: TGTGCCAGCAGCTTGGGGCGGCGGGATGAGCAGTTCTTC.

V and J are TRBV12-3 or TRBV12-4 and TRBJ1-2; D unresolved. The V end lost 6 bases, the J end lost 8 bases, and 16 bases lay between the germline ends. CDR3 length: 13 residues. CDR3 protein: CASSLLVGRGYTF. The DNA for the CDR3 is TGTGCCAGCAGCCTCCTGGTGGGGAGGGGCTACACCTTC.

This rearrangement joins TRBV25-1 to TRBJ1-6, with D uncertain. Germline V gene sequence: CDR1 MGHDK, CDR2 SYGVNS. With 11 bases removed from V and 4 bases from J, the gap between germline ends came to 12 bases. The CDR3 spans 13 residues. The CDR3 sequence is CACRREYNSPLHF. The CDR3 DNA is TGTGCCTGCCGCCGGGAATATAATTCACCCCTCCACTTT.

This clone has just one count. V gene TRBV15 combines with J gene TRBJ1-1; the D gene is possibly TRBD1 (5 bases). V lost 5 bases, J lost 4 bases, and 11 bases lay in between. CDR3 length: 13 residues. Per germline, CDR1 LNHNV and CDR2 YYDKDF (reference sequence). The chain's CDR3 is CATSLGRGTEAFF. CDR3 bases: TGTGCCACCAGCCTAGGTAGGGGCACTGAAGCTTTCTTT.

This clone was picked up a small number of times. The V call is TRBV27, the J call TRBJ1-5; unclear D gene. With 7 bases removed from V and 7 bases from J, the gap between germline ends came to 8 bases. Per germline, CDR1 MNHEY and CDR2 SMNVEV (reference sequence). This CDR3 region has 11 residues. The CDR3 loop is CASNSGQPQHF. CDR3 nucleotide sequence: TGTGCCAGCAATTCGGGGCAGCCCCAGCATTTT.

V usage is TRBV5-1 and J usage is TRBJ1-5; no firm D call. This CDR3 is 13 amino acids long. The germline V gene has CDR1 SGHRS and CDR2 YFSETQ. V shed 0 bases and J shed 6 bases, with 7 bases lying between them. CDR3 bases: TGCGCCAGCAGCTTGGCCGGCGGTCAGCCCCAGCATTTT. Amino acids: CASSLAGGQPQHF.

This chain links TRBV5-4 with TRBJ2-3; TRBD2 aligns across 12 bases. V lost 3 bases, J lost 1 base, and 9 bases stayed unmatched. CDR3 length equals 18 residues. The germline gives CDR1 SGHNT, CDR2 YYREEE (reference sequence). The CDR3 reads CASSSRLAGAGGTDTQYF. CDR3 bases: TGTGCCAGCAGCTCAAGACTAGCGGGAGCCGGAGGCACAGATACGCAGTATTTT.

This chain's CDR3 is CASSYGRTSGSYEQYF. As DNA, the CDR3 is TGTGCCAGCAGTTACGGGAGGACTAGCGGCTCCTACGAGCAGTACTTC. The chain is built from TRBV6-6 and TRBJ2-7; 10 nucleotides agree with TRBD2. With V trimmed by 2 bases and J by 0 bases, 4 bases remained unmatched. Per germline, CDR1 MNHNY and CDR2 SVGAGI (reference sequence). The CDR3 length is 16 residues.

The J gene is TRBJ1-2, the V gene TRBV5-6; D possibly corresponds to TRBD1 (5 bases). This CDR3 is 17 amino acids long. The germline gives CDR1 SGHDT, CDR2 YYEEEE. Between the trimmed V and J ends, which lost 1 base and 2 bases, there was a span of 18 bases. The CDR3 DNA sequence: TGTGCCAGCAGCTTGCCGCTCCCAGGGAGGCGGAACTATGGCTACACCTTC. It codes for CASSLPLPGRRNYGYTF.

This chain joins TRBV6-5 and TRBJ2-5; 8 bases align to TRBD2. Trimming removed 8 bases from V and 5 bases from J; junction bases left unmatched: 10. Germline V gene lookup returns CDR1 MNHEY and CDR2 SVGAGI. This CDR3 spans 14 amino acids. CDR3 in DNA: TGTGCCAGCCGGAGGGGACTAGTTTCGGAGACCCAGTACTTC. It encodes CASRRGLVSETQYF.

This clone has just one count. CDR3 nucleotides: TGTGCCAGCAGCTTAATGGACAGCGGGGCCTATGGCTACACCTTC. This gives the protein CASSLMDSGAYGYTF. The rearrangement links TRBV7-9 to TRBJ1-2, with D possibly matching TRBD1 (6 bases). CDR1 and CDR2 (germline): SEHNR, FQNEAQ (reference sequence). CDR3 size: 15 residues. Trimming left V 2 bases short and J 4 bases short, with 14 bases between.

This clone was seen only once. J is TRBJ2-2 and V is TRBV19; weak D call: TRBD2 (5 bases). The germline V and J ends were trimmed by 6 bases and 1 base, with 6 bases remaining between them. CDR3 size: 13 residues. Germline CDR1 and CDR2: LNHDA and SQIVND (reference sequence). CDR3 loop: CASRLGNTGELFF. DNA for the CDR3: TGTGCCAGTAGACTAGGGAACACCGGGGAGCTGTTTTTT.

V is TRBV7-2 and J is TRBJ1-2; perhaps TRBD1 as D (5 bases). This CDR3 spans 15 amino acids. Trimming removed 2 bases from V and 8 bases from J, with 18 bases in between. Per the germline V gene, CDR1 is SGHTA and CDR2 is FQGNSA. CDR3 in DNA: TGTGCCAGCAGCTTAACTGGGGCCGGTATGGGAGGCTACACCTTC. Its protein product is CASSLTGAGMGGYTF.

The V gene is TRBV2, the J gene TRBJ1-4; D may be TRBD1 (6 bases). CDR3 size: 14 residues. Between the trimmed V and J ends, which lost 6 bases and 0 bases, there was a span of 8 bases. Germline V lookup: CDR1 SNHLY, CDR2 FYNNEI. The CDR3 sequence is CASRGQTTNEKLFF. CDR3 coding DNA: TGTGCCAGCAGAGGACAGACAACTAATGAAAAACTGTTTTTT.

V gene TRBV5-1 combines with J gene TRBJ2-3; 8 nucleotides align to TRBD1. The V and J ends lost 5 bases and 3 bases, in that order; junction bases with no gene match: 8. The CDR3 contains 15 residues. Looked up from germline, CDR1 is SGHRS and CDR2 is YFSETQ. CDR3 residues: CASRWGQGATDTQYF. The DNA for the CDR3 is TGCGCCAGCAGGTGGGGCCAGGGGGCAACAGATACGCAGTATTTT.

The chain recombines TRBV9 with TRBJ2-6, with 8 bases aligning to TRBD2. Germline V CDR1 and CDR2: SGDLS, YYNGEE. This CDR3 contains 18 residues. V dropped 3 bases and J dropped 0; count of bases not matched to a gene: 8. The CDR3 loop reads CASSGPGTRASGANVLTF. The CDR3 DNA sequence: TGTGCCAGCAGCGGACCCGGGACTAGGGCCTCTGGGGCCAACGTCCTGACTTTC. Based on the CDR3 plus reference TRBV9 and TRBJ2-6, the full variable domain is DSGVTQTPKHLITATGQRVTLRCSPRSGDLSVYWYQQSLDQGLQFLIQYYNGEERAKGNILERFSAQQFPDLHSELNLSSLELGDSALYFCASSGPGTRASGANVLTFGAGSRLTVL.

This rearrangement joins TRBV5-1 to TRBJ1-3; D might be TRBD1 (5 bases). The CDR3 covers 14 residues. V was clipped by 2 bases and J by 5 bases, with 11 bases between them. Germline lookup yields CDR1 SGHRS and CDR2 YFSETQ. The CDR3 DNA reads as TGCGCCAGCAGCTTCCAAGGGGATCGAAACACCATATATTTT. Translating gives CASSFQGDRNTIYF.

The chain has TRBV5-4 and TRBJ2-3; 10 nucleotides line up with TRBD2. The germline V gene has CDR1 SGHNT and CDR2 YYREEE (reference sequence). The CDR3 has 15 residues. Unmatched junction bases numbered 3, after V lost 4 bases and J lost 1 base. The CDR3 loop reads CASSPGTSGTDTQYF. In nucleotides, the CDR3 is TGTGCCAGCAGCCCCGGGACTAGCGGCACAGATACGCAGTATTTT.

This chain links TRBV5-1 with TRBJ2-7; 14 bases are shared with TRBD2. CDR3 length equals 16 residues. J lost 4 bases, V lost 0 bases, and 3 bases had no gene match. Germline V lookup: CDR1 SGHRS, CDR2 YFSETQ. As DNA, the CDR3 is TGCGCCAGCAGCTTGGGCGGGACTAGCGGGGGTTACGAGCAGTACTTC. This sequence encodes CASSLGGTSGGYEQYF. The entire variable domain, with the rest obtained from reference TRBV5-1 and TRBJ2-7, is as follows: KAGVTQTPRYLIKTRGQQVTLSCSPISGHRSVSWYQQTPGQGLQFLFEYFSETQRNKGNFPGRFSGRQFSNSRSEMNVSTLELGDSALYLCASSLGGTSGGYEQYFGPGTRLTVT.

The gene calls are TRBV11-3 and TRBJ2-1; the D is unclear. CDR3 length equals 14 residues. Germline V lookup: CDR1 SGHNT, CDR2 YENEEA. V lost 0 bases to trimming and J lost 7 bases, with 10 bases between them. CDR3 sequence: CASSLDPSRNEQFF. CDR3 DNA sequence: TGTGCCAGCAGCTTAGACCCTTCTAGAAATGAGCAGTTCTTC. Full variable domain (rest looked up from reference TRBV11-3 and TRBJ2-1): EAGVVQSPRYKIIEKKQPVAFWCNPISGHNTLYWYLQNLGQGPELLIRYENEEAVDDSQLPKDRFSAERLKGVDSTLKIQPAELGDSAVYLCASSLDPSRNEQFFGPGTRLTVL.

This chain uses TRBV7-9 with TRBJ1-6; 7 bases are shared with TRBD1. Germline V lookup: CDR1 SEHNR, CDR2 FQNEAQ (reference sequence). After removal of 5 bases from V and 7 bases from J, the junction contained 8 bases not matched to a gene. This CDR3 comprises 15 residues. The CDR3 DNA reads TGTGCCAGCAGCACCAGGACAGGCAACAATTCACCCCTCCACTTT. Translation gives CASSTRTGNNSPLHF.

The chain combines TRBV4-1 with TRBJ2-1, with D maybe TRBD1 (5 bases). The V end lost 4 bases, the J end lost 8 bases, and 18 bases lay between the germline ends. The CDR3 runs 15 residues. Germline V gene lookup returns CDR1 MGHRA and CDR2 YSYEKL. CDR3 in amino acids: CASSPTGRDTDEQFF. CDR3 DNA: TGCGCCAGCAGCCCGACCGGCAGGGATACCGATGAGCAGTTCTTC.

Only a few counts were recorded for this clone. CDR3 sequence: CASSVIADSNTEAFF. The CDR3 nucleotides read TGTGCCAGCAGCGTGATTGCAGACTCGAACACTGAAGCTTTCTTT. The chain recombines TRBV9 with TRBJ1-1; D not resolved. The CDR3 sequence is 15 residues long. V was pared by 2 bases and J by 1 base, with 12 bases between. Germline CDR1 reads SGDLS; CDR2 reads YYNGEE.

The CDR3 nucleotides are TGTGCCAGCAGTTTCTCGGTGACAGATGCTAACTATGGCTACACCTTC. Its protein is CASSFSVTDANYGYTF. The V and J genes are TRBV6-2 or TRBV6-3 and TRBJ1-2, with D possibly matching TRBD1 (5 bases). V was trimmed by 4 bases and J by 0 bases, leaving 15 bases between them. The CDR3 loop spans 16 amino acids. CDR1 and CDR2 from the germline V gene are MNHEY and SVGEGT.

The chain couples TRBV12-5 to TRBJ2-3, with D possibly being TRBD1 (7 bases). CDR3 size: 17 residues. Looked up from germline, CDR1 is LGHNT and CDR2 is FRNRAP. The V end lost 6 bases, the J end lost 2 bases, and 21 bases lay between the germline ends. CDR3 residues: CASGPFTTGRPTDTQYF. Here the CDR3 DNA reads TGTGCTAGTGGCCCCTTTACGACAGGGAGGCCCACAGATACGCAGTATTTT.

The chain joins TRBV28 to TRBJ1-3; weak D call: TRBD1 (6 bases). The CDR3 is 17 amino acids. Germline V gene sequence: CDR1 MDHEN, CDR2 SYDVKM. The ends were cut back, 3 bases at V and 2 bases at J, with 17 bases in the middle. CDR3 nucleotide sequence: TGTGCCAGCAGTTTTACCCTAACAGGGCTCCCTGGAAACACCATATATTTT. Amino acid sequence: CASSFTLTGLPGNTIYF.